Listed below are T cell receptor beta chains from one sample, sequenced in a study of T cells in Graves' hyperthyroidism and ophthalmopathy. TCRdb used MiXCR to reprocess the multiplex PCR reads, holding one entry per CDR3 protein. The data show 600,000 to 650,000 distinct CDR3 sequences, less than 25% seen once. The sample taken for sequencing was blood. These receptors all stem from a man aged 25-45 years with Graves' ophthalmopathy. Each CDR3 is given with its conserved first and last residue. A D gene is named only where the DNA matches it firmly. The size entry is marked missing in some rows and otherwise reads once, few, many or a size class.

j_gene: TRBJ2-1
v_gene: TRBV18
d_gene: TRBD1
abundance: many
CDR3aa: CASSRRQGSYNEQFF
CDR3nt: TGTGCCAGCTCACGACGACAGGGGTCCTACAATGAGCAGTTCTTC

j_gene: TRBJ1-5
v_gene: TRBV28
d_gene: .
abundance: few
CDR3aa: CASRSGEGWQPQHF
CDR3nt: TGTGCCAGCAGGTCAGGGGAGGGGTGGCAGCCCCAGCATTTT

j_gene: TRBJ2-3
v_gene: TRBV24-1
d_gene: .
abundance: few
CDR3aa: CATSDTDSTDTQYF
CDR3nt: TGTGCCACCAGTGACACGGACAGCACAGATACGCAGTATTTT

j_gene: TRBJ1-1
v_gene: TRBV7-3
d_gene: .
abundance: many
CDR3aa: CASSLRAGLNTEAFF
CDR3nt: TGTGCCAGCAGCTTACGGGCAGGGCTGAACACTGAAGCTTTCTTT

j_gene: TRBJ1-1
v_gene: TRBV9
d_gene: .
abundance: .
CDR3aa: CASSPDPFFSEAFF
CDR3nt: TGTGCCAGCAGCCCGGACCCCTTCTTTTCTGAAGCTTTCTTT

j_gene: TRBJ1-1
v_gene: TRBV30
d_gene: TRBD1
abundance: many
CDR3aa: CAWSVRNRGEAFF
CDR3nt: TGTGCCTGGAGTGTACGGAACAGGGGTGAAGCTTTCTTT

j_gene: TRBJ2-5
v_gene: TRBV7-2
d_gene: .
abundance: few
CDR3aa: CASSQKWVQETQYF
CDR3nt: TGTGCCAGCAGCCAAAAATGGGTCCAAGAGACCCAGTACTTC

j_gene: TRBJ2-1
v_gene: TRBV4-3
d_gene: TRBD2
abundance: .
CDR3aa: CASSQDLGTSGPIGQFF
CDR3nt: TGCGCCAGCAGCCAAGATCTAGGGACTAGCGGACCAATTGGGCAGTTCTTC

j_gene: TRBJ2-3
v_gene: TRBV5-1
d_gene: TRBD2
abundance: .
CDR3aa: CATNAGLDTDTQYF
CDR3nt: TGCGCCACCAACGCGGGACTAGACACAGATACGCAGTATTTT

j_gene: TRBJ2-7
v_gene: TRBV19
d_gene: TRBD2
abundance: .
CDR3aa: CASSITSGYSYEQYF
CDR3nt: TGTGCCAGTAGTATCACTAGCGGATACTCCTACGAGCAGTACTTC

j_gene: TRBJ1-5
v_gene: TRBV2
d_gene: TRBD1
abundance: many
CDR3aa: CASSRDRTYQPQHF
CDR3nt: TGTGCCAGTAGCCGGGACAGAACCTATCAGCCCCAGCATTTT

j_gene: TRBJ2-1
v_gene: TRBV11-2
d_gene: .
abundance: many
CDR3aa: CASSLTYNEQFF
CDR3nt: TGTGCCAGCAGCCTGACTTACAATGAGCAGTTCTTC

j_gene: TRBJ1-5
v_gene: TRBV6-1
d_gene: .
abundance: .
CDR3aa: CASSTGRSNQPQHF
CDR3nt: TGTGCCAGCAGTACCGGACGGAGCAATCAGCCCCAGCATTTT

j_gene: TRBJ1-1
v_gene: TRBV20-1
d_gene: .
abundance: few
CDR3aa: CSARDSGLNTEAFF
CDR3nt: TGCAGTGCTAGAGATTCAGGGTTGAACACTGAAGCTTTCTTT

j_gene: TRBJ1-3
v_gene: TRBV6-9
d_gene: .
abundance: .
CDR3aa: CASSYEGSSGNTIYF
CDR3nt: TGTGCCAGCAGTTATGAGGGGAGCTCTGGAAACACCATATATTTT

j_gene: TRBJ1-2
v_gene: TRBV20-1
d_gene: TRBD1
abundance: few
CDR3aa: CSARDDRGDYGYTF
CDR3nt: TGCAGTGCTAGAGATGACAGGGGGGACTATGGCTACACCTTC

j_gene: TRBJ1-4
v_gene: TRBV29-1
d_gene: TRBD1
abundance: .
CDR3aa: CSVPPGQSHEKLFF
CDR3nt: TGCAGCGTCCCACCGGGACAGTCTCATGAAAAACTGTTTTTT

j_gene: TRBJ1-1
v_gene: TRBV5-5
d_gene: .
abundance: many
CDR3aa: CASSLALGGNTEAFF
CDR3nt: TGTGCCAGCAGCTTGGCTTTAGGGGGGAACACTGAAGCTTTCTTT

j_gene: TRBJ1-5
v_gene: TRBV20-1
d_gene: .
abundance: few
CDR3aa: CSGRSEGDQPQHF
CDR3nt: TGCAGTGGACGCTCGGAGGGGGATCAGCCCCAGCATTTT

j_gene: TRBJ2-2
v_gene: TRBV20-1
d_gene: .
abundance: few
CDR3aa: CSAGLGPTGELFF
CDR3nt: TGCAGTGCTGGATTGGGACCTACCGGGGAGCTGTTTTTT

j_gene: TRBJ2-7
v_gene: TRBV5-1
d_gene: TRBD2
abundance: .
CDR3aa: CASSPGLAGRRLREQYF
CDR3nt: TGCGCCAGCAGCCCGGGACTAGCGGGACGTCGGCTACGCGAGCAGTACTTC

j_gene: TRBJ2-7
v_gene: TRBV20-1
d_gene: TRBD2
abundance: .
CDR3aa: CSARDRWSSGRGGQYF
CDR3nt: TGCAGTGCTAGAGATCGATGGTCTAGCGGGAGGGGAGGGCAGTACTTC

j_gene: TRBJ1-2
v_gene: TRBV9
d_gene: .
abundance: few
CDR3aa: CASSTTDNYGYTF
CDR3nt: TGTGCCAGCAGCACGACCGACAACTATGGCTACACCTTC

j_gene: TRBJ2-1
v_gene: TRBV24-1
d_gene: .
abundance: many
CDR3aa: CATSDSPTGRNEQFF
CDR3nt: TGTGCCACCAGTGATTCCCCGACGGGGCGGAATGAGCAGTTCTTC

j_gene: TRBJ2-2
v_gene: TRBV30
d_gene: TRBD1
abundance: .
CDR3aa: CAWSTPSGQGVGELFF
CDR3nt: TGTGCCTGGAGCACGCCATCGGGACAGGGGGTCGGGGAGCTGTTTTTT

j_gene: TRBJ1-5
v_gene: TRBV12-3/TRBV12-4
d_gene: .
abundance: many
CDR3aa: CASSLGAKLNSNQPQHF
CDR3nt: TGTGCCAGCAGTTTAGGGGCAAAACTGAACAGCAATCAGCCCCAGCATTTT

j_gene: TRBJ2-1
v_gene: TRBV28
d_gene: .
abundance: few
CDR3aa: CASRLVATGFSSYNEQFF
CDR3nt: TGTGCCAGTAGATTGGTAGCAACAGGGTTCAGCTCCTACAATGAGCAGTTCTTC

j_gene: TRBJ1-5
v_gene: TRBV28
d_gene: .
abundance: .
CDR3aa: CASSPNWGGLNQPQHF
CDR3nt: TGTGCCAGCAGCCCTAATTGGGGGGGGTTAAATCAGCCCCAGCATTTT

j_gene: TRBJ2-1
v_gene: TRBV30
d_gene: TRBD2
abundance: .
CDR3aa: CAFLLAGGPHEQFF
CDR3nt: TGTGCCTTCCTACTAGCGGGAGGGCCACATGAGCAGTTCTTC

j_gene: TRBJ1-4
v_gene: TRBV27
d_gene: TRBD1
abundance: .
CDR3aa: CASSQGLWGRQGFTRKKLFF
CDR3nt: TGTGCCAGCAGCCAAGGCTTGTGGGGGCGACAGGGGTTTACGAGGAAAAAACTGTTTTTT

j_gene: TRBJ2-6
v_gene: TRBV5-1
d_gene: .
abundance: few
CDR3aa: CASSLVIAAISGANVLTF
CDR3nt: TGCGCCAGCAGCTTGGTAATAGCGGCTATCTCTGGGGCCAACGTCCTGACTTTC

j_gene: TRBJ1-5
v_gene: TRBV19
d_gene: .
abundance: .
CDR3aa: CASSIDCRVEVKNQPQHF
CDR3nt: TGTGCCAGTAGTATAGATTGCCGGGTTGAGGTAAAGAATCAGCCCCAGCATTTT

j_gene: TRBJ2-3
v_gene: TRBV19
d_gene: .
abundance: .
CDR3aa: CASSIDQGLAADTQYF
CDR3nt: TGTGCCAGTAGTATAGATCAAGGGTTAGCGGCAGATACGCAGTATTTT

j_gene: TRBJ2-3
v_gene: TRBV28
d_gene: .
abundance: few
CDR3aa: CASSRGTSGFGTDTQYF
CDR3nt: TGTGCCAGCAGCCGCGGGACTTCCGGATTTGGCACAGATACGCAGTATTTT

j_gene: TRBJ1-3
v_gene: TRBV30
d_gene: .
abundance: many
CDR3aa: CAWSVASGNTIYF
CDR3nt: TGTGCCTGGAGTGTAGCTTCTGGAAACACCATATATTTT

j_gene: TRBJ2-5
v_gene: TRBV6-2/TRBV6-3
d_gene: .
abundance: few
CDR3aa: CASSYAQGGGETQYF
CDR3nt: TGTGCCAGCAGTTACGCCCAGGGAGGAGGCGAGACCCAGTACTTC

j_gene: TRBJ2-1
v_gene: TRBV5-8
d_gene: .
abundance: many
CDR3aa: CASSSSRGTRSYNEQFF
CDR3nt: .

j_gene: TRBJ2-5
v_gene: TRBV2
d_gene: TRBD2
abundance: .
CDR3aa: CASSSWGGQETQYF
CDR3nt: TGTGCCAGCAGCTCATGGGGGGGGCAAGAGACCCAGTACTTC

j_gene: TRBJ1-4
v_gene: TRBV7-9
d_gene: .
abundance: .
CDR3aa: CASSLVRGMIANEKLFF
CDR3nt: TGTGCCAGCAGCTTAGTCAGGGGAATGATTGCTAATGAAAAACTGTTTTTT

j_gene: TRBJ1-2
v_gene: TRBV20-1
d_gene: .
abundance: many
CDR3aa: CSARPETNYGYTF
CDR3nt: TGCAGTGCTAGACCGGAAACTAACTATGGCTACACCTTC

j_gene: TRBJ2-7
v_gene: TRBV11-1
d_gene: TRBD1
abundance: many
CDR3aa: CASSLGQGISYEQYF
CDR3nt: TGTGCCAGCAGCTTAGGACAGGGAATATCCTACGAGCAGTACTTC

j_gene: TRBJ2-5
v_gene: TRBV4-1
d_gene: .
abundance: .
CDR3aa: CASSQDKGAWTQYF
CDR3nt: TGCGCCAGCAGCCAAGATAAGGGAGCTTGGACCCAGTACTTC

j_gene: TRBJ1-6
v_gene: TRBV27
d_gene: .
abundance: .
CDR3aa: CASSPGGTLHF
CDR3nt: TGTGCCAGCAGTCCCGGGGGGACCCTCCACTTT

j_gene: TRBJ2-7
v_gene: TRBV20-1
d_gene: .
abundance: many
CDR3aa: CSARDGTYQGFYEQYF
CDR3nt: TGCAGTGCTAGAGACGGGACCTATCAGGGTTTCTACGAGCAGTACTTC

j_gene: TRBJ1-2
v_gene: TRBV30
d_gene: TRBD1
abundance: .
CDR3aa: CAWSGTGFSGYTF
CDR3nt: TGTGCCTGGAGTGGGACAGGGTTCTCTGGCTACACCTTC

j_gene: TRBJ2-1
v_gene: TRBV7-6
d_gene: TRBD2
abundance: .
CDR3aa: CASSPTTSGSYNEQFF
CDR3nt: TGTGCCAGCAGCCCAACCACTAGCGGGAGTTACAATGAGCAGTTCTTC

j_gene: TRBJ2-3
v_gene: TRBV12-3/TRBV12-4
d_gene: .
abundance: many
CDR3aa: CASSLNVWGSTDTQYF
CDR3nt: TGTGCCAGCAGTTTAAATGTGTGGGGATCCACAGATACGCAGTATTTT

j_gene: TRBJ1-1
v_gene: TRBV28
d_gene: .
abundance: many
CDR3aa: CASSLTRVTEAFF
CDR3nt: TGTGCCAGCAGCCTCACGAGGGTCACTGAAGCTTTCTTT

j_gene: TRBJ2-7
v_gene: TRBV15
d_gene: TRBD2
abundance: .
CDR3aa: CATSLVVAGGPWDGQYF
CDR3nt: TGTGCCACCAGCCTCGTCGTAGCGGGAGGGCCGTGGGACGGGCAGTACTTC

j_gene: TRBJ1-1
v_gene: TRBV24-1
d_gene: .
abundance: .
CDR3aa: CATSDSGAATEAFF
CDR3nt: TGTGCCACCAGTGATTCCGGGGCGGCCACTGAAGCTTTCTTT